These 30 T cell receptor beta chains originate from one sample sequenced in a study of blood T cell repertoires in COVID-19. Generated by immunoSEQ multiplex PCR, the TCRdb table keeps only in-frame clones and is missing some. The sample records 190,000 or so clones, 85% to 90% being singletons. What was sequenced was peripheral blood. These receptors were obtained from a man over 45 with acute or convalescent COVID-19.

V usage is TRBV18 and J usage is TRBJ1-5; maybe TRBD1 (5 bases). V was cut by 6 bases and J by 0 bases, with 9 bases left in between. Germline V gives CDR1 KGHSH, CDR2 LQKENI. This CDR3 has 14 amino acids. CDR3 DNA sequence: TGTGCCAGCTCCTATGGACATAGCAATCAGCCCCAGCATTTT. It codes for CASSYGHSNQPQHF. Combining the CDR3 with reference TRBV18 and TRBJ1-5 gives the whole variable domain NAGVMQNPRHLVRRRGQEARLRCSPMKGHSHVYWYRQLPEEGLKFMVYLQKENIIDESGMPKERFSAEFPKEGPSILRIQQVVRGDSAAYFCASSYGHSNQPQHFGDGTRLSIL.

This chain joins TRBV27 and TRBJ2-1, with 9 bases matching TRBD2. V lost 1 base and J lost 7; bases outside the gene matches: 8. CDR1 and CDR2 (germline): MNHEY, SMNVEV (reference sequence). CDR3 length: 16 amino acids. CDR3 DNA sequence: TGTGCCAGCAGTTTATTGGCGGGAGGGCCGGGGAATGAGCAGTTCTTC. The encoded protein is CASSLLAGGPGNEQFF.

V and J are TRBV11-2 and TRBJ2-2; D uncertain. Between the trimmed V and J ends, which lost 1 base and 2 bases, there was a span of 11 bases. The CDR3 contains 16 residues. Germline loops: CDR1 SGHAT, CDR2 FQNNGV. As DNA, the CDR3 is TGTGCCAGCAGCTTAGGTTGGGCCGGTAACACCGGGGAGCTGTTTTTT. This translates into CASSLGWAGNTGELFF.

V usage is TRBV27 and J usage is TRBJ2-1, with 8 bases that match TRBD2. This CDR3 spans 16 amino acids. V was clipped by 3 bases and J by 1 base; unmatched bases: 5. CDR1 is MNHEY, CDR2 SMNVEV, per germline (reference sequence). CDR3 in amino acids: CASSFVAGGSYNEQFF. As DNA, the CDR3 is TGTGCCAGCAGTTTCGTGGCGGGGGGATCCTACAATGAGCAGTTCTTC.

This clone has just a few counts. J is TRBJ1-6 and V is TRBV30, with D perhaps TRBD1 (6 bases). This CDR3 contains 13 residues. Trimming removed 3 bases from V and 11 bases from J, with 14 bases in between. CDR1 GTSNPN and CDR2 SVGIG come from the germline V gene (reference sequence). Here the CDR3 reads CAWSWRQATPLHF. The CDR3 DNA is TGTGCCTGGAGCTGGAGACAGGCGACACCCCTCCACTTT.

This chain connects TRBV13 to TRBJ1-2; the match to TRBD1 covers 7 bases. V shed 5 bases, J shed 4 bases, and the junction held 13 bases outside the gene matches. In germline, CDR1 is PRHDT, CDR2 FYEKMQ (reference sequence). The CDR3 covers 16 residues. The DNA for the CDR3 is TGTGCCAGCAGCCGAATCCAGACAGGGCAAACCTATGGCTACACCTTC. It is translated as CASSRIQTGQTYGYTF.

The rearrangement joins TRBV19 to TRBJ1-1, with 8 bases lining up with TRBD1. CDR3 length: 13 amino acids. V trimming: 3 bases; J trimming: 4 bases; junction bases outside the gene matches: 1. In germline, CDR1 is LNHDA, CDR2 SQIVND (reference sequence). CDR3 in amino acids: CASSMTGATEAFF. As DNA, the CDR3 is TGTGCCAGTAGTATGACAGGGGCCACTGAAGCTTTCTTT.

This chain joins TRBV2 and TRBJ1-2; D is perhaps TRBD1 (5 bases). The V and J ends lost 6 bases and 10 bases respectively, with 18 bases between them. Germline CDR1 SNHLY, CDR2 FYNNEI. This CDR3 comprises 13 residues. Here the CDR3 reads CASRVTGVRIYTF. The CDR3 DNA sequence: TGTGCCAGCAGGGTAACAGGTGTACGCATCTACACCTTC.

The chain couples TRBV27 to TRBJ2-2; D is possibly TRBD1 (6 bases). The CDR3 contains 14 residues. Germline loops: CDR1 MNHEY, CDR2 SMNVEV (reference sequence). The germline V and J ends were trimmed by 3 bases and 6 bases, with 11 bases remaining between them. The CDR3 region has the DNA TGTGCCAGCAGTTTGGGACAACGCGCCGGGGAGCTGTTTTTT. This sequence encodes CASSLGQRAGELFF.

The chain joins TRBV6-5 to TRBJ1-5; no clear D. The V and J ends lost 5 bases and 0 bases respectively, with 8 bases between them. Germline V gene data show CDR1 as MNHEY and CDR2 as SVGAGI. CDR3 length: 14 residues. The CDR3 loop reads CASSTDPSNQPQHF. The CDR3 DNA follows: TGTGCCAGCAGTACAGATCCTAGCAATCAGCCCCAGCATTTT.

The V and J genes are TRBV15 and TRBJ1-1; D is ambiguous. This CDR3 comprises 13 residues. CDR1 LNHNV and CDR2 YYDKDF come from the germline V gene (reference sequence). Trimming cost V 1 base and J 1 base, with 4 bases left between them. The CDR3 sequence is CATSRGRNTEAFF. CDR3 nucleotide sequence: TGTGCCACCAGCAGAGGGAGGAACACTGAAGCTTTCTTT.

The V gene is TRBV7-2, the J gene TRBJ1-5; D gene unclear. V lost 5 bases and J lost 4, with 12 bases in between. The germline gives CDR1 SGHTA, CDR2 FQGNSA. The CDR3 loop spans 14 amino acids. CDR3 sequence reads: CASSLSTKNQPQHF. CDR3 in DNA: TGTGCCAGCAGCCTCTCGACAAAAAATCAGCCCCAGCATTTT.

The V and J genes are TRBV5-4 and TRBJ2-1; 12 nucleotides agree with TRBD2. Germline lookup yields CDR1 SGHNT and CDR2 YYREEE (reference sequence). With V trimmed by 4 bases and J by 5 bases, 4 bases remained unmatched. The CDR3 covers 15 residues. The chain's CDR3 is CASSGASGRDNEQFF. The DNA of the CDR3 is TGTGCCAGCAGCGGGGCTAGCGGGAGGGACAATGAGCAGTTCTTC.

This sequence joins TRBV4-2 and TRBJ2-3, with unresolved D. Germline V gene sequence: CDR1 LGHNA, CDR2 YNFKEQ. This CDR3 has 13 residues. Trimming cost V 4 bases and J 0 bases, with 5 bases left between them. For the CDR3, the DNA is TGTGCCAGCAGCCGAACTAGCACAGATACGCAGTATTTT. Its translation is CASSRTSTDTQYF.

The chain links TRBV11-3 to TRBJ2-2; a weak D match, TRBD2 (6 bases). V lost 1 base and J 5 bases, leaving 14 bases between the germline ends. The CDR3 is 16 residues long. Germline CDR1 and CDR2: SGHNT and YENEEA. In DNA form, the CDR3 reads TGTGCCAGCAGCTTAGGGGTGGGAGGCCCTACCGGGGAGCTGTTTTTT. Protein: CASSLGVGGPTGELFF.

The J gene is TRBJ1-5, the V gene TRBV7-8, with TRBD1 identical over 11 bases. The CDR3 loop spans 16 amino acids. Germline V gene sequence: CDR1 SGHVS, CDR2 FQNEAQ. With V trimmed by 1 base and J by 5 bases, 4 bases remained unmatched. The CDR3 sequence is CASSLGGTGGHQPQHF. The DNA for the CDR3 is TGTGCCAGCAGCTTAGGCGGGACAGGGGGTCATCAGCCCCAGCATTTT.

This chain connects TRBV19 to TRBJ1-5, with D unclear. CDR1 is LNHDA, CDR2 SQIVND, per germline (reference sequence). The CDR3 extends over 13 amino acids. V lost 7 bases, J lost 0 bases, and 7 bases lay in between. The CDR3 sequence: CASKNYSNQPQHF. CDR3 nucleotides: TGTGCCAGTAAGAACTATAGCAATCAGCCCCAGCATTTT.

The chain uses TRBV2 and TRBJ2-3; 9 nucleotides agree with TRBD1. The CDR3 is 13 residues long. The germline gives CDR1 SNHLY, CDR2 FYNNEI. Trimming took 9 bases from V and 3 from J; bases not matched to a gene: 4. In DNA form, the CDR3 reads TGTGCCAGTCGGACAGGGGAGACAGATACGCAGTATTTT. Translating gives CASRTGETDTQYF.

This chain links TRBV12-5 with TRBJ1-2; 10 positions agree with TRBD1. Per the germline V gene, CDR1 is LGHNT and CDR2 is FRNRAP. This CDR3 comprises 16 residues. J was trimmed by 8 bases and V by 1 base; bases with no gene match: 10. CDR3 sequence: CASGLGGTGEIEGYTF. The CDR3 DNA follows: TGTGCTAGTGGTTTGGGCGGGACAGGGGAAATAGAGGGCTACACCTTC.

The CDR3 spells CASSLDGYGYTF. In nucleotides, the CDR3 is TGTGCCAGCAGCTTAGACGGTTATGGCTACACCTTC. V usage is TRBV11-2 and J usage is TRBJ1-2, with D uncertain. Germline CDR1 and CDR2: SGHAT and FQNNGV. Trimming took off 0 bases at V and 5 bases at J, with 4 bases between the two ends. The CDR3 consists of 12 residues.

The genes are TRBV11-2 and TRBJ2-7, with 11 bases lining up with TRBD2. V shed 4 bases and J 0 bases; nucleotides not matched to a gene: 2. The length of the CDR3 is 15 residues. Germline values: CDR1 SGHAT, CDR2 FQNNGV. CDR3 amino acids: CASSSTSGTSYEQYF. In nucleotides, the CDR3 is TGTGCCAGCAGCTCGACTAGCGGGACCTCCTACGAGCAGTACTTC.

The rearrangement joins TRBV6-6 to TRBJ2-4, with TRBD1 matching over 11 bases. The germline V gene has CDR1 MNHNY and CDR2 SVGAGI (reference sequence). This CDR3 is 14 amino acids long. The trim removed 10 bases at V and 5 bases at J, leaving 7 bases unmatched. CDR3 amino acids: CATLRTGGENIQYF. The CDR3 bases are TGTGCCACGCTCCGGACAGGGGGCGAAAACATTCAGTACTTC.

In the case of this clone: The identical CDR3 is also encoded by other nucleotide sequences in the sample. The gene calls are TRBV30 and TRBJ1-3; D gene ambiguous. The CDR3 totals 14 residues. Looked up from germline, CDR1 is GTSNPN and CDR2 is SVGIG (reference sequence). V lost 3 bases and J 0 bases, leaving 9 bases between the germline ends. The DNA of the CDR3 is TGTGCCTGGAGCGTGGGCTCCTCTGGAAACACCATATATTTT. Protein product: CAWSVGSSGNTIYF.

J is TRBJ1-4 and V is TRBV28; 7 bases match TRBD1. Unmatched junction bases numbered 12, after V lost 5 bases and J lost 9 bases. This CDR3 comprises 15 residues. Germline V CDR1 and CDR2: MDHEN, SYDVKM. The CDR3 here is CASSQTGALTKKLFF. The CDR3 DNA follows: TGTGCCAGCAGTCAAACAGGGGCCCTTACTAAAAAACTGTTTTTT.

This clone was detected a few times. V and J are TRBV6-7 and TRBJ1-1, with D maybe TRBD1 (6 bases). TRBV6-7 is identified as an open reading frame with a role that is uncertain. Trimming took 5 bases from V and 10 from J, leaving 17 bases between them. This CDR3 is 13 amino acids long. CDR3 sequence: CASSPGTTGAAFF. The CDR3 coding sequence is TGTGCCAGCAGTCCCGGGACAACTGGAGCAGCTTTCTTT.

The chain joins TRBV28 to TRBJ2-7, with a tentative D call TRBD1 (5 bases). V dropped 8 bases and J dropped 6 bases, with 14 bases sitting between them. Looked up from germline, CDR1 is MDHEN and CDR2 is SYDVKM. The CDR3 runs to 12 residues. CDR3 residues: CASPTAGCEQYV. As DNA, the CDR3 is TGTGCCAGCCCCACGGCAGGGTGCGAGCAGTACGTC.

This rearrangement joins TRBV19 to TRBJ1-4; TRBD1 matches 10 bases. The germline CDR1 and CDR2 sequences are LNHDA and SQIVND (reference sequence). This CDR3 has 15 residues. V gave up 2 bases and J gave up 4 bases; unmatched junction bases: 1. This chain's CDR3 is CASSIRDRGNEKLFF. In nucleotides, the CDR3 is TGTGCCAGTAGTATAAGGGACAGGGGTAATGAAAAACTGTTTTTT.

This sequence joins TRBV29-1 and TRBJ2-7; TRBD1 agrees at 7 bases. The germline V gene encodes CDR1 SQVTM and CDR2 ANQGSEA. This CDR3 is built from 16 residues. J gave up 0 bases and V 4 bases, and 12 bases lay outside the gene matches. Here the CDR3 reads CSVVGRGQTFSYEQYF. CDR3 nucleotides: TGCAGCGTTGTGGGTCGGGGACAGACCTTCTCCTACGAGCAGTACTTC.

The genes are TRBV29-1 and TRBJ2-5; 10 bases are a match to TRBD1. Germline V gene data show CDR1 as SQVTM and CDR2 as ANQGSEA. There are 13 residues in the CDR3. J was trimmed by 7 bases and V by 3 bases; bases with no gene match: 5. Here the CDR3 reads CSVEDRGFATQYF. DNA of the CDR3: TGCAGCGTTGAGGACAGGGGGTTTGCGACCCAGTACTTC. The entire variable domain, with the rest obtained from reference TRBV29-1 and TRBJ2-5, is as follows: SAVISQKPSRDICQRGTSLTIQCQVDSQVTMMFWYRQQPGQSLTLIATANQGSEATYESGFVIDKFPISRPNLTFSTLTVSNMSPEDSSIYLCSVEDRGFATQYFGPGTRLLVL.

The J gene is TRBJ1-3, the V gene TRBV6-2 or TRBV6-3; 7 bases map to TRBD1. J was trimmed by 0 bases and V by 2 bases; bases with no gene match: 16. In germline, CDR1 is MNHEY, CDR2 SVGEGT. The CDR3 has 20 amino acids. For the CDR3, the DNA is TGTGCCAGCAGTTACGTACAGGGGAAAGGATACCGAGACTCTGGAAACACCATATATTTT. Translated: CASSYVQGKGYRDSGNTIYF.